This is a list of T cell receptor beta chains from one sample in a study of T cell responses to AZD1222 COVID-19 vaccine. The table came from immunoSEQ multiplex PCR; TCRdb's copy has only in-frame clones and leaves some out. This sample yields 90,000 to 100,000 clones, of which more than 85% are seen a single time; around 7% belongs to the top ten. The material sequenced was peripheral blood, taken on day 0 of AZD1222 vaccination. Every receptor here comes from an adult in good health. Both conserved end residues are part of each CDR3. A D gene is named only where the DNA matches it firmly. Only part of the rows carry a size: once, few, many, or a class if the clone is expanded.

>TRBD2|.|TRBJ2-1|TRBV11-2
TGTGCCAGCACGGTAGCGGGAGCCTACCCCAATGAGCAGTTCTTC
CASTVAGAYPNEQFF
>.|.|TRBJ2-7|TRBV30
TGTGCCTGGAGTGTACTAGGTCAGATCTACGAGCAGTACTTC
CAWSVLGQIYEQYF
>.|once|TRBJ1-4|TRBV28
TGTGCCAGCAGTTCGATGAAGGGGTCAACTAATGAAAAACTGTTTTTT
CASSSMKGSTNEKLFF
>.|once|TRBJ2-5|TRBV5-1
TGCGCCAGCAGCATCGGGACAAACCAAGAGACCCAGTACTTC
CASSIGTNQETQYF
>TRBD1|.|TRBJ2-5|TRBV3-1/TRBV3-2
TGTGCCAGCAGCCCTGGACAGGGCGGTGAGACCCAGTACTTC
CASSPGQGGETQYF
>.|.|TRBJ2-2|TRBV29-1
TGCAGCGTCCGAGGGGACTCCTCGAACACCGGGGAGCTGTTTTTT
CSVRGDSSNTGELFF
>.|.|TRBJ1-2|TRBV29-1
TGCAGCGTTGGAGTTTCAGGGAACTATGGCTACACCTTC
CSVGVSGNYGYTF
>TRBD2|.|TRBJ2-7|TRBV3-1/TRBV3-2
TGTGCCAGCCCCCCGGGCGGGGGGTTCTCCTACGAGCAGTACTTC
CASPPGGGFSYEQYF
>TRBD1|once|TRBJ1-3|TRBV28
TGTGCCAGCAGTTTTTCGGGACAGCCCTTCTCTGGAAACACCATATATTTT
CASSFSGQPFSGNTIYF
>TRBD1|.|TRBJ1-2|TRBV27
TGTGCCAGCAGTTGGCTCAGGGGGCGGCGGATCTTGGGTGGCTACACCTTC
CASSWLRGRRILGGYTF
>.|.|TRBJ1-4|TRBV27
TGTGCCAGCAGTCCGGGTGGGTCTCTCACTAATGAAAAACTGTTTTTT
CASSPGGSLTNEKLFF
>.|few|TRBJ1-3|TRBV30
TGTGCCCGCGGACTGGGCTCTGGAAACACCATATATTTT
CARGLGSGNTIYF
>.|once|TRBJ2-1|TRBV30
TGTGCCTGGAGTGTGCTGGCCCAGAGCTCCTACAATGAGCAGTTCTTC
CAWSVLAQSSYNEQFF
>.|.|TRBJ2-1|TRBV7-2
TGTGCCAGCAGCTTAGATCGCACAAATGAGCAGTTCTTC
CASSLDRTNEQFF
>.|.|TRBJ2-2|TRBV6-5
TGTGCCAGCAGGTCAGGTAACACCGGGGAGCTGTTTTTT
CASRSGNTGELFF
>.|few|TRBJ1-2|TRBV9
TGTGCCAGCAGCCCTCCCCAGACAGGAGGCTACACCTTC
CASSPPQTGGYTF
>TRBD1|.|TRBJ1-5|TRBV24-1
TGTGCCACCAGCGCAGCCGGGACAGACGTAAGAGATCAGCCCCAGCATTTT
CATSAAGTDVRDQPQHF
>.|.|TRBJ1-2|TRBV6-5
TGTGCCAGCAGTCTACAGCGGAGACCTATGAATGGCTACACCTTC
CASSLQRRPMNGYTF
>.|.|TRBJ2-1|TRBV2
TGTGCCAGCAGTGAGGGTGTATGGGAGCAGTTCTTC
CASSEGVWEQFF
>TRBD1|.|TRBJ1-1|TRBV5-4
TGTGCCAGCAGTTCAGACAGGGTGAACACTGAAGCTTTCTTT
CASSSDRVNTEAFF
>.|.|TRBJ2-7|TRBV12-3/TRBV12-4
TGTGCCAGCAGTTTAGCGGGGGACTACGAGCAGTACTTC
CASSLAGDYEQYF
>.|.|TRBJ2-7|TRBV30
TGTGCCTCTACGACAGGAGCGGGCGAGCAGTACTTC
CASTTGAGEQYF
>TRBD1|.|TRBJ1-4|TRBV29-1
TGCAGCGCGGAGACAGGGCTGGGTGAAAAACTGTTTTTT
CSAETGLGEKLFF
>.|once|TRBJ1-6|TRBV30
TGTGCCTGGAGGGCCCTCATGGACAAGGGGCATAATTCACCCCTCCACTTT
CAWRALMDKGHNSPLHF
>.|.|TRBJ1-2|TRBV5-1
TGCGCCAGCAGCTTGGACGGACAGATCTATGGCTACACCTTC
CASSLDGQIYGYTF
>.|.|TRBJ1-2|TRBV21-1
TGTGCCAGCAGCAAGTGGGGTTCTGGCTACACCTTC
CASSKWGSGYTF
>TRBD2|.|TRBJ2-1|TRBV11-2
TGTGCCAGCAGCGACGAACTAGCGGGGGCCTACAATGAGCAGTTCTTC
CASSDELAGAYNEQFF
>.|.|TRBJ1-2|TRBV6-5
TGTGCCAGCAGTTACGGTCAGGGACAAGAGGAGGGCTACACCTTC
CASSYGQGQEEGYTF
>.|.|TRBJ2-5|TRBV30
TGTGCCTGGAGTCAGGGGACTCAAGAGACCCAGTACTTC
CAWSQGTQETQYF
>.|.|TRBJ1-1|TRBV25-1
TGTGCCAGCAGCCAAGGGGGGGTGGGCACTGAAGCTTTCTTT
CASSQGGVGTEAFF
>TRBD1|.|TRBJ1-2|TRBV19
TGTGCCAGTAGTACCGGGACAGGGGTCTATGGCTACACCTTC
CASSTGTGVYGYTF
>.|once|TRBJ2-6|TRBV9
TGTGCCAGCAGCCCGAGCGGGTCCTACTCTGGGGCCAACGTCCTGACTTTC
CASSPSGSYSGANVLTF
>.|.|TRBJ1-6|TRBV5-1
TGCGCCAGCAGCTTGGGGGTTTTGTCACCCCTCCACTTT
CASSLGVLSPLHF
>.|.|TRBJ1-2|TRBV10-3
TGTGCCATCAGTGATGGAGGCCTTAACTATGGCTACACCTTC
CAISDGGLNYGYTF
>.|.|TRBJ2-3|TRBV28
TGTGCCAGCAGGACCTGGACGGGGTACACAGATACGCAGTATTTT
CASRTWTGYTDTQYF
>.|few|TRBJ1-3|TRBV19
TGTGCCAGTAGCCGGAGGGGTAACAGTGTCTCTGGAAACACCATATATTTT
CASSRRGNSVSGNTIYF
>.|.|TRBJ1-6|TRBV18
TGTGCCAGCTCAAAGGCAGGGGTGGATTCACCCCTCCACTTT
CASSKAGVDSPLHF
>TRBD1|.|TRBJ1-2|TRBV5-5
TGTGCCAGCAGCCGACAGGGCGATTATGGCTACACCTTC
CASSRQGDYGYTF
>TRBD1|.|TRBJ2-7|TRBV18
TGTGCCAGCTCATTCCGGGACAGGGTCTACGAGCAGTACTTC
CASSFRDRVYEQYF
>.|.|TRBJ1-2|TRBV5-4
TGTGCCAGCAGCTCACAGGCCCCAGTTGGCTACACCTTC
CASSSQAPVGYTF
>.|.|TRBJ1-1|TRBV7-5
TGTGTCAGAAGCTCCCAAGCAGAGAACACTGAAGCTTTCTTT
CVRSSQAENTEAFF
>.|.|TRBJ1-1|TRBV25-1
TGTGCCAGCAGTGCCTTCTTGAACACTGAAGCTTTCTTT
CASSAFLNTEAFF
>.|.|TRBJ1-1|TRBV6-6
TGTGCCAGCAGTTTAACTACAGGAATGAACACTGAAGCTTTCTTT
CASSLTTGMNTEAFF